A selection of T cell receptor beta chains follows, all from one sample in a study of beta chain features in type 1 diabetes. TCRdb keeps only in-frame clones here, not all; method: immunoSEQ multiplex PCR. The table records about 15,000 clones, approximately 64% of them present only once. The sequencing input was stem cell memory CD4+ T cells from blood. Source of these receptors: a woman younger than 30 with type 1 diabetes. Each CDR3 is given with its conserved first and last residue. The D gene is left open where the match is weak. Clone sizes are given selectively: once, few, many, or a class where the clone is expanded.

v_gene,len,abundance,j_gene,d_gene,CDR3nt,CDR3aa
TRBV18,14,NA,TRBJ2-7,NA,TGTGCCAGCTCACGACCAGCAGGGGTGCACGAGCAGTACTTC,CASSRPAGVHEQYF
TRBV2,17,NA,TRBJ1-5,TRBD1,TGTGCCAGCAGTTACCTCTCTGGGACAGGGATAGGTCAGCCCCAGCATTTT,CASSYLSGTGIGQPQHF
TRBV4-3,15,few,TRBJ2-3,NA,TGCGCCAGCAGCCAAGGGCAGGGGAGCACAGATACGCAGTATTTT,CASSQGQGSTDTQYF
TRBV16,15,NA,TRBJ1-5,TRBD1,TGTGCCAGCAGCATGACAGGGGGCAACTATCAGCCCCAGCATTTT,CASSMTGGNYQPQHF
TRBV14,12,NA,TRBJ2-1,NA,TGTGCCAGCAGCCTCACAGGGTATAAGCAGTTCTTC,CASSLTGYKQFF
TRBV14,17,few,TRBJ2-1,NA,TGTGCCAGCAGCCAAGTATTCTCGCTGCGCTCCTACAATGAGCAGTTCTTC,CASSQVFSLRSYNEQFF
TRBV15,14,few,TRBJ2-5,TRBD1,TGTGCCACCAGCAGACGACAGGGGGGAGAGACCCAGTACTTC,CATSRRQGGETQYF
TRBV7-3,14,once,TRBJ2-3,TRBD2,TGTGCCAGCAGGAAAGCGGGAGTCAAAGATACGCAGTATTTT,CASRKAGVKDTQYF
TRBV5-6,16,few,TRBJ2-1,TRBD2,TGTGCCAGCAGCTTGCCCGGGACTAGCTCCTACAATGAGCAGTTCTTC,CASSLPGTSSYNEQFF
TRBV28,16,NA,TRBJ2-5,TRBD2,TGTGCCAGCAGTTGGGGGTTGCTAGCGGTAGCAGAGACCCAGTACTTC,CASSWGLLAVAETQYF
TRBV6-5,14,NA,TRBJ2-2,TRBD1,TGTGCCAGCAGCCGAGGGACAGTTACCGGGGAGCTGTTTTTT,CASSRGTVTGELFF
TRBV6-6,13,NA,TRBJ1-1,TRBD1,TGTGCCAGCAGGGGACAGAGGAACACTGAAGCTTTCTTT,CASRGQRNTEAFF
TRBV11-2,17,NA,TRBJ2-4,TRBD1,TGTGCCAGCAGCCAGGGACAGGGTGAGGGAGCCAAAAACATTCAGTACTTC,CASSQGQGEGAKNIQYF
TRBV19,14,NA,TRBJ2-1,TRBD1,TGTGCCAGTAGTAAAGAGGACAGGGCATTGGAGCAGTTCTTC,CASSKEDRALEQFF
TRBV7-2,16,NA,TRBJ1-2,NA,TGTGCCAGCAGCCCCTACTCCACGGGACACAACTATGGCTACACCTTC,CASSPYSTGHNYGYTF
TRBV18,13,NA,TRBJ1-1,NA,TGTGCCAGCTCATCGGACATGAACACTGAAGCTTTCTTT,CASSSDMNTEAFF
TRBV11-2,19,NA,TRBJ2-1,NA,TGTGCCAGCAGCTTAGATCGGGGAAGTGCTAGCCCCACCTACAATGAGCAGTTCTTC,CASSLDRGSASPTYNEQFF
TRBV7-9,12,NA,TRBJ2-7,TRBD2,TGTGCCAGCAGCTTAGTTGAGGGAGGGCGATACTTC,CASSLVEGGRYF
TRBV28,16,NA,TRBJ1-1,NA,TGTGCCAGCAGCTCAACCGTGGCAAGGGGGAACACTGAAGCTTTCTTT,CASSSTVARGNTEAFF
TRBV13,14,NA,TRBJ1-5,NA,TGTGCCAGCAGCCTGCGGGTTCCCGGGGGGCCCCAGCATTTT,CASSLRVPGGPQHF
TRBV6-5,14,NA,TRBJ2-3,NA,TGTGCCAGCAGTTACTCGGACTCGCGTGGTACGCAGTATTTT,CASSYSDSRGTQYF
TRBV28,11,NA,TRBJ2-7,NA,TGTGCCAGCAGTTCCCCCTACGAGCAGTACTTC,CASSSPYEQYF
TRBV28,15,few,TRBJ2-5,NA,TGTGCCAGCAGTTTCTCGCAGGGGCCCCAAGAGACCCAGTACTTC,CASSFSQGPQETQYF
TRBV28,12,NA,TRBJ2-5,NA,TGTGCCAGCAGTTTTCCAAAAGAGACCCAGTACTTC,CASSFPKETQYF
TRBV5-1,13,NA,TRBJ1-2,TRBD1,TGCGCCAGCAGCTTGCCGACAGGGAATGGCTACACCTTC,CASSLPTGNGYTF
TRBV5-4,15,NA,TRBJ2-3,TRBD1,TGTGCCAGCAGCAAGCCGGGACAGGGAGGAGATACGCAGTATTTT,CASSKPGQGGDTQYF
TRBV20-1,11,few,TRBJ2-7,NA,TGCAGTGTTGACCGGGGATACGAGCAGTACTTC,CSVDRGYEQYF
TRBV29-1,14,NA,TRBJ2-7,TRBD1,TGCAGCGTGACGACAGGGCTTACTGCCTACGAGCAGTACTTC,CSVTTGLTAYEQYF
TRBV7-6,14,NA,TRBJ2-5,TRBD2,TGTGCCAGCAGCTCGTCTAGCGGGCAAGAGACCCAGTACTTC,CASSSSSGQETQYF
TRBV5-1,13,NA,TRBJ1-2,NA,TGCGCCAGCAGCGTTGAACAGGGCTATGGCTACACCTTC,CASSVEQGYGYTF
TRBV7-2,13,NA,TRBJ2-1,NA,TGTGCCAGCAGCTTAGGCGTGAGCAATGAGCAGTTCTTC,CASSLGVSNEQFF
TRBV30,16,NA,TRBJ2-1,TRBD2,TGTGCCTGGAGTGTACCCGGACTAGCGGGACACAATGAGCAGTTCTTC,CAWSVPGLAGHNEQFF
TRBV6-5,15,NA,TRBJ2-1,NA,TGTGCCAGCAGGGATTTCAGGGGTAACCAAGGCGAGCAGTTCTTC,CASRDFRGNQGEQFF
TRBV19,15,NA,TRBJ2-5,NA,TGTGCCAGTAGTATGGCGGTAGTAGATACGGAGACCCAGTACTTC,CASSMAVVDTETQYF
TRBV6-1,16,NA,TRBJ2-3,NA,TGTGCCAGCAGTGAACGGAGGGGAAGGTTCACAGATACGCAGTATTTT,CASSERRGRFTDTQYF
TRBV12-5,13,NA,TRBJ2-2,NA,TGTGCTAGTGGCCGTAGGGAGACCCGGGAGCTGTTTTTT,CASGRRETRELFF
TRBV4-3,13,NA,TRBJ2-7,NA,TGCGCCAGCAGCCAAGGAAGACACAACGAGCAGTACTTC,CASSQGRHNEQYF
TRBV5-1,14,NA,TRBJ2-7,TRBD2,TGCGCCAGCAGCCCCGGGACTAGTACTAGGGAGCAGTACTTC,CASSPGTSTREQYF
TRBV7-9,12,NA,TRBJ1-2,NA,TGTGCCAGCAGCCTTACTCTAAGTGGCTACACCTTC,CASSLTLSGYTF
TRBV9,14,few,TRBJ1-1,NA,TGTGCCAGCAGCGTGCGGCACCAGAACACTGAAGCTTTCTTT,CASSVRHQNTEAFF
TRBV19,13,NA,TRBJ2-7,TRBD1,TGTGCCAGTAGTCTGACAGGGAACTACGAGCAGTACTTC,CASSLTGNYEQYF
TRBV29-1,14,NA,TRBJ2-7,TRBD1,TGCAGCGTTCAATTAGGGACAGGGTCCTACGAGCAGTACTTC,CSVQLGTGSYEQYF
TRBV10-3,14,few,TRBJ1-6,TRBD1,TGTGCCATCACCCTAGACAGGGACAATTCACCCCTCCACTTT,CAITLDRDNSPLHF
TRBV10-3,15,NA,TRBJ1-2,TRBD1,TGTGCCATCAGTGAACAGGGGGCGATTAACTATGGCTACACCTTC,CAISEQGAINYGYTF
TRBV11-2,15,NA,TRBJ2-3,NA,TGTGCCAGCAGCTTGCGTATAGCCGGGGCAGATACGCAGTATTTT,CASSLRIAGADTQYF
TRBV29-1,12,NA,TRBJ2-7,NA,TGCAGCGTTTTCTCTAGTCCCCACGAGCAGTACTTC,CSVFSSPHEQYF
TRBV7-9,19,NA,TRBJ2-1,TRBD1,TGTGCCAGCAGCTCCTTGGGGACAGGGGGCGAGTTCCCCTACAATGAGCAGTTCTTC,CASSSLGTGGEFPYNEQFF
TRBV28,15,NA,TRBJ1-1,TRBD1,TGTGCCAGCAGTTTGTCGGACAGGTTGAACACTGAAGCTTTCTTT,CASSLSDRLNTEAFF
TRBV13,17,NA,TRBJ2-3,TRBD2,TGTGCCAGCAGCTTAGAGACTAGCGGGGGAATCACAGATACGCAGTATTTT,CASSLETSGGITDTQYF
TRBV7-2,14,NA,TRBJ2-7,NA,TGTGCCAGCAGCCCATTAGCAGCTACCTACGAGCAGTACTTC,CASSPLAATYEQYF
TRBV7-8,16,NA,TRBJ1-5,TRBD1,TGTGCCAGCAGCTTAGGTAGACCGGGACAGGGCCAGCCCCAGCATTTT,CASSLGRPGQGQPQHF
TRBV6-6,12,NA,TRBJ2-7,TRBD1,TGTGCCAGCCAGGTACCAGGGGGCGAGCAGTACTTC,CASQVPGGEQYF
TRBV29-1,15,NA,TRBJ1-1,TRBD1,TGCAGCGTTTTCCCCGGGACAGGGGGTGTACCCGAAGCTTTCTTT,CSVFPGTGGVPEAFF
TRBV29-1,15,NA,TRBJ2-1,TRBD1,TGCAGCGTTAGTTTGGGTCAGGGGGCGCGGTATGAGCAGTTCTTC,CSVSLGQGARYEQFF
TRBV14,15,NA,TRBJ2-2,TRBD2,TGTGCCAGCAGCCAAGGGACTAGCGGGAGAGGCGGGCTGTTTTTT,CASSQGTSGRGGLFF
TRBV7-9,15,NA,TRBJ2-3,NA,TGTGCCAGCAGCTTACAGTGGACTAGCACAGATACGCAGTATTTT,CASSLQWTSTDTQYF
TRBV7-3,17,NA,TRBJ2-6,NA,TGTGCCAGCAGCCCAGCGGGTAAGGCCTCTGGGGCCAACGTCCTGACTTTC,CASSPAGKASGANVLTF
TRBV19,14,NA,TRBJ1-2,NA,TGTGCCAGTAGTATCTTTTCGCGGGGCCTTGGCTACACCTTC,CASSIFSRGLGYTF
TRBV7-2,15,NA,TRBJ2-1,NA,TGTGCCAGCAGCTTTATAGCGGACCAATACAATGAGCAGTTCTTC,CASSFIADQYNEQFF